The clone carrying this T cell receptor (beta chain) has more than one count but fewer than ten. Its antigen is as yet unknown. Unique molecular identifiers were used to barcode this TCRbeta library. TCRdb reprocessed the PCR reads via MiXCR and lists one record per CDR3 protein. The profile shows just under 350,000 distinct CDR3 sequences, around 15% of them singletons. The data belong to a study of T-cell reconstitution after alpha-beta-depleted transplantation in children. General study points: For some patients, TCRbeta diversity was high at day 60 because of recipient T cells and thymic progenitors that survived. Once a year had passed after transplant, T-cell counts and diversity came mostly from newly produced T cells. As was reported, about two months after transplant, alpha-beta T cells came from several hundred expanded graft clones.

The sample here was PBMCs, mostly from graft donor cells, taken 360 days after TCRalphabeta/CD19-depleted stem cell transplant. This clonotype originated in a male patient aged 2-15 years who had a stem cell transplant for acute lymphoblastic leukemia, so the T cells may come from the graft donor.

CDR3 nucleotide sequence: TGTGCCAGCAAGGCGGGAGTTTTCAACGAGCAGTACTTC. Protein: CASKAGVFNEQYF. The rearrangement uses TRBV28 and TRBJ2-7, with 7 nucleotides matching TRBD2. Germline-derived CDR1 and CDR2 are MDHEN and SYDVKM. The CDR3 sequence is 13 residues long. V lost 7 bases to trimming and J lost 5 bases; unmatched junction nucleotides: 8.